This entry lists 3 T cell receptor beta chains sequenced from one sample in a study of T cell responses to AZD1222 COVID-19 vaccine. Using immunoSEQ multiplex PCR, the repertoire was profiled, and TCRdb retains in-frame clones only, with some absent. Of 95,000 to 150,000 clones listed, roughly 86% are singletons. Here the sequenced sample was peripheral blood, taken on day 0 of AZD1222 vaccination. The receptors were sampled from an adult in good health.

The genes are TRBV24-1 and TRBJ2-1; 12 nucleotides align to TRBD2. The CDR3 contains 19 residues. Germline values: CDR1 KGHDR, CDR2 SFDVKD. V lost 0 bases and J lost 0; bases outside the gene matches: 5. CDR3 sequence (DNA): TGTGCCACCAGTGATTTGCCTAGCGGGGGGGCTCGCTCCTACAATGAGCAGTTCTTC. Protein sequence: CATSDLPSGGARSYNEQFF.

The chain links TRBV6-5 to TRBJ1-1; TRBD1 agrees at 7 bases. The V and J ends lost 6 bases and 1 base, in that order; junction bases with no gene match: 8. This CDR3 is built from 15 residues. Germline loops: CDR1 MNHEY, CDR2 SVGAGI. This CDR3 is CASRIHRGENTEAFF. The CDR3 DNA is TGTGCCAGCAGGATTCACAGGGGCGAGAACACTGAAGCTTTCTTT.

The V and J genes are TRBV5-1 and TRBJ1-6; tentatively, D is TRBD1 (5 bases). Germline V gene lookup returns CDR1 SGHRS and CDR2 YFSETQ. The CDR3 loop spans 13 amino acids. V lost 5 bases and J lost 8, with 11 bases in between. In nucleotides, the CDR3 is TGCGCCAGCAGGGCGGGAGGGGATTCACCCCTCCACTTT. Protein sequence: CASRAGGDSPLHF.